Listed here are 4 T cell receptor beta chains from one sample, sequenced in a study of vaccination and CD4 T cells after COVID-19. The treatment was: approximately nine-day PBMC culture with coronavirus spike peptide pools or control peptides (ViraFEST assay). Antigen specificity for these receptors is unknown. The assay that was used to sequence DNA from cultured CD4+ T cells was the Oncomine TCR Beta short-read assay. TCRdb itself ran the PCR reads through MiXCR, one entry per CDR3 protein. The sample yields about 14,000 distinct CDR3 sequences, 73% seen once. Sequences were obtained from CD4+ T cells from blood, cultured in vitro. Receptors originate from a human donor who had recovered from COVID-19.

This CDR3 is CASSQVGTRTDTQYF. CDR3 DNA sequence: TGTGCCAGCAGCCAAGTAGGGACTCGCACAGATACGCAGTATTTT. The chain combines TRBV4-2 with TRBJ2-3; possible D gene TRBD2, 6 bases. Germline loops: CDR1 LGHNA, CDR2 YNFKEQ. The CDR3 loop spans 15 amino acids. V was cut by 1 base and J by 1 base, with 9 bases left in between.

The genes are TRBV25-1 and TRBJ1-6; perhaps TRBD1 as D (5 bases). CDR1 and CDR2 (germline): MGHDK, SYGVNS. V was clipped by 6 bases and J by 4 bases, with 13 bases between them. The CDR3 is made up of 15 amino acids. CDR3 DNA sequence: TGTGCCAGCAGGCAGAATCAGGGATATAATTCACCCCTCCACTTT. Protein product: CASRQNQGYNSPLHF. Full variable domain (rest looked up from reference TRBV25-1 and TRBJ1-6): EADIYQTPRYLVIGTGKKITLECSQTMGHDKMYWYQQDPGMELHLIHYSYGVNSTEKGDLSSESTVSRIRTEHFPLTLESARPSHTSQYLCASRQNQGYNSPLHFGNGTRLTVT.

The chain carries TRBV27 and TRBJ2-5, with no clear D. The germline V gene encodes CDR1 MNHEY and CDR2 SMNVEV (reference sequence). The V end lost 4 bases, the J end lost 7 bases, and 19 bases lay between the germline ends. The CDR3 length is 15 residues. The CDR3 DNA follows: TGTGCCAGCAGTTCCCCCCCGTACCCCCCGGGGACCCAGTACTTC. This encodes CASSSPPYPPGTQYF.

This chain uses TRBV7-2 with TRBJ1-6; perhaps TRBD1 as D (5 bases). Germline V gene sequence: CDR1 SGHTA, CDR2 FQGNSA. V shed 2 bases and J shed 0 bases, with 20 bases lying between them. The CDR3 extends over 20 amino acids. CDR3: CASSLWGGRKPSSYNSPLHF. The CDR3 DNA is TGTGCCAGCAGCTTATGGGGGGGTAGAAAGCCCAGCTCCTATAATTCACCCCTCCACTTT.